These T cell receptor beta chains were read from a single sample in a study of T cell clones after liver transplantation. Only in-frame clones appear in the TCRdb table, and some are missing; sequencing was by immunoSEQ multiplex PCR. The profile shows 20,000 to 25,000 clones, roughly 80% of them singletons. Source: CD8+ T cells from blood, taken about 56 months after liver transplant. The receptor source for this set is a human patient who received a liver transplant. Some of the T cells may derive from the graft donor. The CDR3 runs from the conserved cysteine through the conserved F or W.

j_call: TRBJ2-7
v_call: TRBV2
cdr3_aa: CASRPFAGASSYEQYF

j_call: TRBJ2-5
v_call: TRBV27
cdr3_aa: CASSFASGGQETQYF

j_call: TRBJ2-3
v_call: TRBV14
cdr3_aa: CASSQSGFETDTQYF

j_call: TRBJ2-3
v_call: TRBV2
cdr3_aa: CASSTGITDTQYF

j_call: TRBJ1-2
v_call: TRBV18
cdr3_aa: CASFSPGLHGYTF

j_call: TRBJ2-7
v_call: TRBV14
cdr3_aa: CASSQDGRPYEQYF

j_call: TRBJ2-7
v_call: TRBV10-2
cdr3_aa: CASSEMRRYEQYF

j_call: TRBJ2-3
v_call: TRBV27
cdr3_aa: CASSQDRGRPDTQYF

j_call: TRBJ1-1
v_call: TRBV27
cdr3_aa: CASTLGTGLNTEAFF

j_call: TRBJ2-1
v_call: TRBV19
cdr3_aa: CASRSSTGSYNEQFF

j_call: TRBJ2-5
v_call: TRBV2
cdr3_aa: CASTSLGQETQYF

j_call: TRBJ1-2
v_call: TRBV19
cdr3_aa: CASSMEGYYGYTF

j_call: TRBJ2-7
v_call: TRBV28
cdr3_aa: CASSSEAGGNYEQYF

j_call: TRBJ2-7
v_call: TRBV13
cdr3_aa: CASSLKGQGVYEQYF

j_call: TRBJ1-6
v_call: TRBV5-4
cdr3_aa: CASSSPGRGNSPLHF

j_call: TRBJ2-1
v_call: TRBV18
cdr3_aa: CASSPPTGKAYNEQFF

j_call: TRBJ1-2
v_call: TRBV9
cdr3_aa: CASSAGQDYYGYTF

j_call: TRBJ2-6
v_call: TRBV28
cdr3_aa: CASSPQGSGANVLTF

j_call: TRBJ2-7
v_call: TRBV4-1
cdr3_aa: CASSPISGGDYEQYF

j_call: TRBJ1-1
v_call: TRBV30
cdr3_aa: CAWSAQGVLNTEAFF

j_call: TRBJ1-1
v_call: TRBV9
cdr3_aa: CASSVGQGNTEAFF

j_call: TRBJ2-3
v_call: TRBV11-2
cdr3_aa: CASSFRPRGRETDTQYF

j_call: TRBJ1-4
v_call: TRBV9
cdr3_aa: CASSSLAGTSKEKLFF

j_call: TRBJ2-7
v_call: TRBV7-9
cdr3_aa: CASSRSTTYEQYF

j_call: TRBJ1-5
v_call: TRBV7-9
cdr3_aa: CASSLALYRGPNQPQHF

j_call: TRBJ1-6
v_call: TRBV9
cdr3_aa: CASSVGDSIAPLHF

j_call: TRBJ2-3
v_call: TRBV7-6
cdr3_aa: CASSKSGDTQYF

j_call: TRBJ1-1
v_call: TRBV13
cdr3_aa: CASSPRTGENTEAFF

j_call: TRBJ1-1
v_call: TRBV4-1
cdr3_aa: CASSQGGQGNTEAFF

j_call: TRBJ2-1
v_call: TRBV6-5
cdr3_aa: CASSVGSEEQFF

j_call: TRBJ1-2
v_call: TRBV6-6
cdr3_aa: CASLGGTHTNYGYTF

j_call: TRBJ2-5
v_call: TRBV7-9
cdr3_aa: CASSPPGSQETQYF

j_call: TRBJ2-3
v_call: TRBV4-1
cdr3_aa: CASSQEEGADTQYF

j_call: TRBJ1-1
v_call: TRBV19
cdr3_aa: CASSSHRVGTEAFF

j_call: TRBJ2-3
v_call: TRBV10-3
cdr3_aa: CAIRKTDSTSTDTQYF

j_call: TRBJ2-3
v_call: TRBV4-1
cdr3_aa: CASSRRGDSTDTQYF

j_call: TRBJ1-2
v_call: TRBV5-1
cdr3_aa: CASGDRGGPNYGYTF

j_call: TRBJ1-5
v_call: TRBV27
cdr3_aa: CASSGQPLGGNQPQHF

j_call: TRBJ2-7
v_call: TRBV7-3
cdr3_aa: CASSLDHGTLQEQYF

j_call: TRBJ1-1
v_call: TRBV19
cdr3_aa: CASATWNTEAFF

j_call: TRBJ2-3
v_call: TRBV27
cdr3_aa: CASSFSRTDTQYF

j_call: TRBJ2-3
v_call: TRBV4-1
cdr3_aa: CASSPDQTGGPDTDTQYF

j_call: TRBJ2-7
v_call: TRBV4-1
cdr3_aa: CASSHGLGGEQYF

j_call: TRBJ1-1
v_call: TRBV5-6
cdr3_aa: CASRFGGNTEAFF

j_call: TRBJ1-4
v_call: TRBV28
cdr3_aa: CASTDGQEPYTWDEKLFF

j_call: TRBJ2-3
v_call: TRBV7-6
cdr3_aa: CASNLASGGTDTQYF

j_call: TRBJ2-1
v_call: TRBV30
cdr3_aa: CAWSSLVGLAGNEQFF

j_call: TRBJ2-1
v_call: TRBV6-1
cdr3_aa: CASSIYNEQFF

j_call: TRBJ2-1
v_call: TRBV23-1
cdr3_aa: CASSQSGDSSYNEQFF

j_call: TRBJ2-7
v_call: TRBV27
cdr3_aa: CASSLTGQNEQYF